This T cell receptor (beta chain) was captured by sequencing in a study of cytomegalovirus exposure and HLA in healthy donors. This PCR relied on a set of 60 Vbeta primers and 13 Jbeta primers. The assay was immunoSEQ multiplex PCR, and TCRdb's table has in-frame clones only and misses some. The table lists about 150,000 clones, around 83% of them singletons, with roughly 6.5% in the top ten. Study-wide results and caveats: High sensitivity and specificity were reportedly achieved when the classifier diagnosed cytomegalovirus status.

About this clone itself: Its antigen is currently unknown.

Sequenced material: PBMCs. The clonotype was recovered from a man aged 45 to 65 in good health and CMV-seropositive.

The CDR3 region has the DNA TGTGCCAGCAGCAAAGTAAGGGGTACCTATGGCTACACCTTC. It translates to CASSKVRGTYGYTF. The chain is built from TRBV21-1 and TRBJ1-2; TRBD1 was called by the table and not checked on the DNA. TRBV21-1 counts as a pseudogene. This CDR3 has 14 residues.